This is a list of T cell receptor beta chains from one sample in a study of cytomegalovirus exposure and HLA in healthy donors. Clones were sequenced by immunoSEQ multiplex PCR, and TCRdb holds only the in-frame ones, with some missing. Among about 170,000 clones listed, over 60% were seen once. The specimen was PBMCs. These receptors all stem from a middle-aged man in good health and CMV-seropositive. Each CDR3 is given with its conserved first and last residue. The order of the fields is D gene, V gene, J gene, clone size, CDR3 protein, CDR3 DNA. The D gene is left open where the match is weak. Clone size is stated in some rows and not others, as once, few, many or a class when expanded.

TRBD1	TRBV28	TRBJ2-3	NA	CASSVTGTGADTQYF	TGTGCCAGCAGCGTGACCGGGACAGGGGCAGATACGCAGTATTTT
TRBD2	TRBV6-6	TRBJ2-1	NA	CASSTAGEPNEQFF	TGTGCCAGCTCTACGGCGGGAGAGCCCAATGAGCAGTTCTTC
NA	TRBV13	TRBJ2-5	NA	CASSLGAGAQTQYF	TGTGCCAGCAGCTTAGGGGCGGGGGCGCAGACCCAGTACTTC
NA	TRBV10-3	TRBJ1-5	once	CAISESNQGYQPQHF	TGTGCCATCAGTGAGTCGAACCAGGGGTACCAGCCCCAGCATTTT
NA	TRBV10-3	TRBJ2-2	NA	CAISSGLPQTGELFF	TGTGCCATCAGCTCGGGACTTCCCCAAACCGGGGAGCTGTTTTTT
NA	TRBV5-4	TRBJ2-3	few	CASSLQGRAEDTQYF	TGTGCCAGCAGCTTGCAGGGGAGGGCCGAAGATACGCAGTATTTT
TRBD2	TRBV9	TRBJ2-3	NA	CASSPHLAGGGTDTQYF	TGTGCCAGCAGCCCCCACCTAGCGGGAGGGGGAACAGATACGCAGTATTTT
NA	TRBV28	TRBJ2-7	NA	CASRGGFRRQYF	TGTGCCAGCAGGGGGGGTTTTAGAAGGCAGTACTTC
TRBD1	TRBV29-1	TRBJ2-5	NA	CSVRGQGVQETQYF	TGCAGCGTTAGGGGACAGGGGGTCCAAGAGACCCAGTACTTC
TRBD2	TRBV10-1	TRBJ2-3	NA	CASSGLIAGEFYTQYF	TGCGCCAGCAGTGGCCTCATAGCGGGAGAGTTCTATACGCAGTATTTT
NA	TRBV19	TRBJ1-5	NA	CASRAGVGQPQHF	TGTGCCAGCCGCGCCGGGGTGGGCCAGCCCCAGCATTTT
NA	TRBV30	TRBJ2-6	NA	CAWSVIWRSSGANGLTF	TGTGCCTGGAGTGTGATCTGGCGGAGCTCTGGGGCCAACGGCCTGACTTTC
TRBD2	TRBV18	TRBJ2-5	NA	CASSPTSGGETQYF	TGTGCCAGCTCCCCGACTAGCGGCGGGGAGACCCAGTACTTC
TRBD1	TRBV19	TRBJ1-5	once	CASSMGQADQPQHF	TGTGCCAGTAGTATGGGACAGGCCGATCAGCCCCAGCATTTT
TRBD1	TRBV29-1	TRBJ1-1	NA	CSVGHRGAEAFF	TGCAGCGTTGGCCACAGGGGCGCTGAAGCTTTCTTT
TRBD1	TRBV5-5	TRBJ1-2	NA	CASSLEQGANYGYTF	TGTGCCAGCAGCTTGGAACAGGGGGCGAACTATGGCTACACCTTC
TRBD1	TRBV9	TRBJ1-2	NA	CASSAGTGEPYGYTF	TGTGCCAGCAGCGCGGGGACAGGGGAGCCCTATGGCTACACCTTC
NA	TRBV7-2	TRBJ2-1	NA	CASSLGRAEVEQFF	TGTGCCAGCAGCTTAGGGAGGGCCGAAGTTGAGCAGTTCTTC
TRBD2	TRBV7-3	TRBJ2-3	NA	CASSLTPGTSGTSTDTQYF	TGTGCCAGCAGCCTCACCCCCGGGACTAGCGGGACTAGCACAGATACGCAGTATTTT
TRBD1	TRBV9	TRBJ2-7	NA	CASSVYGTGSHEQYF	TGTGCCAGCAGCGTATACGGGACAGGGTCCCACGAGCAGTACTTC
TRBD2	TRBV2	TRBJ2-1	NA	CASRLGLAGVDEQFF	TGTGCCAGCAGACTGGGACTAGCGGGAGTGGATGAGCAGTTCTTC
TRBD1	TRBV6-5	TRBJ1-2	NA	CASRPGQGGNGYTF	TGTGCCAGCAGGCCGGGACAGGGGGGGAATGGCTACACCTTC
NA	TRBV5-4	TRBJ1-1	NA	CASSLAGVPEAFF	TGTGCCAGCAGCTTGGCAGGGGTTCCTGAAGCTTTCTTT
TRBD2	TRBV7-8	TRBJ2-7	NA	CASSPALGLVGEQYF	TGTGCCAGCAGCCCGGCTTTGGGACTAGTGGGTGAGCAGTACTTC
NA	TRBV2	TRBJ2-2	NA	CASQGTGELFF	TGTGCCAGCCAGGGAACCGGGGAGCTGTTTTTT
NA	TRBV14	TRBJ2-7	NA	CASSLRGFSYEQYF	TGTGCCAGCAGCCTTCGCGGGTTCTCCTACGAGCAGTACTTC
TRBD2	TRBV5-1	TRBJ2-7	NA	CASSFGPPSSGSSYEQYF	TGCGCCAGCAGCTTTGGCCCCCCTTCTAGCGGGAGCTCCTACGAGCAGTACTTC
NA	TRBV6-5	TRBJ1-3	NA	CASRPGSGNTIYF	TGTGCCAGCAGACCCGGCTCTGGAAACACCATATATTTT
TRBD1	TRBV2	TRBJ1-5	NA	CASSLQGLYQPQHF	TGTGCCAGCAGTTTACAGGGGCTGTATCAGCCCCAGCATTTT
NA	TRBV6-1	TRBJ2-5	NA	CASSEAGPGNQETQYF	TGTGCCAGCAGTGAGGCTGGTCCAGGTAACCAAGAGACCCAGTACTTC
TRBD1	TRBV2	TRBJ1-5	NA	CASSERQGEQPQHF	TGTGCCAGCAGTGAGAGACAGGGTGAGCAGCCCCAGCATTTT